These 14 T cell receptor beta chains were sequenced from one sample in a study of T cell responses to AZD1222 COVID-19 vaccine. Assay used: immunoSEQ multiplex PCR; TCRdb lists only in-frame clones, some missing. The data contain 100,000 or so clones, approximately 93% of them seen just once; the ten biggest clones take up 4.5%. The sample consisted of peripheral blood, taken on day 0 of AZD1222 vaccination. These receptors were taken from an adult in good health.

The gene calls are TRBV7-2 and TRBJ2-2, with D perhaps matching TRBD1 or TRBD2 (6 bases each). The CDR3 runs 13 residues. Per germline, CDR1 SGHTA and CDR2 FQGNSA. Deletions cut 5 bases from V and 11 bases from J, with 15 bases between. This CDR3 reads CASSNGGTGELFF. The CDR3 nucleotides are TGTGCCAGCAGCAACGGGGGCACTGGAGAGCTGTTTTTT.

This chain links TRBV9 with TRBJ1-4; 10 positions match TRBD1. CDR1 and CDR2 (germline): SGDLS, YYNGEE. With 3 bases clipped from V and 6 bases from J, the junction kept 5 bases outside the gene matches. The CDR3 loop spans 15 amino acids. As DNA, the CDR3 is TGTGCCAGCAGCGGAGCGACAGGGGGCTATGAAAAACTGTTTTTT. Translation: CASSGATGGYEKLFF.

The genes are TRBV19 and TRBJ1-6, with a weak D call TRBD1 (6 bases). The CDR3 sequence is 13 residues long. From germline, CDR1 is LNHDA and CDR2 SQIVND (reference sequence). V dropped 7 bases and J dropped 9 bases, with 13 bases sitting between them. Written as DNA, the CDR3 is TGTGCCAGTACCGACAGGAATTTTTCACCCCTCCACTTT. Protein sequence: CASTDRNFSPLHF.

The chain couples TRBV4-3 to TRBJ1-1; the D is unclear. The CDR3 has 14 residues. Germline values: CDR1 LGHNA, CDR2 YSLEER. Trimming shortened V by 3 bases and J by 8 bases, and 16 bases separated the two germline ends. Here the CDR3 DNA reads TGCGCCAGCAGCCAGTGGGCTAGAGGTTTCGAAGCTTTCTTT. The encoded protein is CASSQWARGFEAFF.

V gene TRBV5-4 combines with J gene TRBJ1-3; D gene unclear. The CDR3 length is 15 residues. Germline V gene sequence: CDR1 SGHNT, CDR2 YYREEE (reference sequence). V lost 1 base and J lost 6, with 14 bases in between. The CDR3 region is CASSLSAGVENTIYF. In DNA form, the CDR3 reads TGTGCCAGCAGCTTGAGTGCCGGGGTTGAAAACACCATATATTTT.

Points on this clone: Other nucleotide sequences from this sample produce the same CDR3. This chain uses TRBV4-2 with TRBJ1-2; 8 bases are shared with TRBD1. The germline CDR1 and CDR2 sequences are LGHNA and YNFKEQ. V trimming: 3 bases; J trimming: 7 bases; junction bases outside the gene matches: 4. This CDR3 comprises 13 residues. The CDR3 sequence: CASSQDRAGGYTF. The CDR3, as DNA: TGTGCCAGCAGCCAGGACAGGGCGGGTGGCTACACCTTC.

This clone was counted a few times. The rearrangement uses TRBV1 and TRBJ1-1. TRBV1 is assigned pseudogene status. This CDR3 has 11 amino acids. The CDR3 loop is CTSSQAREAFF. The CDR3 DNA sequence: TGCACCAGCAGCCAAGCCAGGGAGGCTTTCTTT.

The J gene is TRBJ1-2, the V gene TRBV4-1; 7 nucleotides align to TRBD1. Germline CDR1 is MGHRA and CDR2 is YSYEKL. With 5 bases clipped from V and 5 bases from J, the junction kept 5 bases outside the gene matches. This CDR3 contains 13 residues. Here the CDR3 reads CASSYGTAYGYTF. The CDR3 nucleotides are TGCGCCAGCAGCTACGGGACAGCTTATGGCTACACCTTC.

The chain couples TRBV4-3 to TRBJ1-2, with D perhaps TRBD1 (5 bases). V was clipped by 0 bases and J by 2 bases, with 13 bases between them. There are 16 residues in the CDR3. CDR1 and CDR2 (germline): LGHNA, YSLEER. CDR3: CASSQDREGLNYGYTF. CDR3 coding DNA: TGCGCCAGCAGCCAAGATAGGGAGGGGCTCAACTATGGCTACACCTTC.

This chain joins TRBV9 and TRBJ2-5; 9 nucleotides align to TRBD1. CDR3 length: 13 amino acids. The V segment lost 2 bases and the J segment 6 bases; nucleotides outside the gene matches: 2. CDR1 is SGDLS and CDR2 is YYNGEE in the germline V gene. CDR3 residues: CASSVDRGKTQYF. The CDR3 region has the DNA TGTGCCAGCAGCGTTGACAGGGGGAAGACCCAGTACTTC.

This clone was seen a single time. V gene TRBV5-5 combines with J gene TRBJ1-5, with TRBD1 as a possible D gene (6 bases). Germline V CDR1 and CDR2: SGHKS, YYEKEE (reference sequence). With 3 bases removed from V and 4 bases from J, the gap between germline ends came to 11 bases. The CDR3 runs 14 residues. CDR3 in amino acids: CASSSGQLNQPQHF. CDR3 nucleotide sequence: TGTGCCAGCAGCTCCGGACAGCTAAATCAGCCCCAGCATTTT.

The rearrangement links TRBV19 to TRBJ1-4; the match to TRBD1 covers 9 bases. Germline CDR1 reads LNHDA; CDR2 reads SQIVND (reference sequence). The CDR3 is 14 amino acids. With 5 bases clipped from V and 5 bases from J, the junction kept 3 bases outside the gene matches. This CDR3 is CASSPGTGNEKLFF. CDR3 bases: TGTGCCAGTAGTCCCGGGACAGGGAATGAAAAACTGTTTTTT. Drawing the rest from reference TRBV19 and TRBJ1-4, the complete variable domain is DGGITQSPKYLFRKEGQNVTLSCEQNLNHDAMYWYRQDPGQGLRLIYYSQIVNDFQKGDIAEGYSVSREKKESFPLTVTSAQKNPTAFYLCASSPGTGNEKLFFGSGTQLSVL.

V is TRBV5-1 and J is TRBJ1-2, with 10 bases matching TRBD1. This CDR3 comprises 15 residues. CDR1 SGHRS and CDR2 YFSETQ come from the germline V gene. With V trimmed by 0 bases and J by 7 bases, 6 bases remained unmatched. CDR3 residues: CASSLDGQGGVGYTF. The CDR3 DNA reads TGCGCCAGCAGCTTGGATGGACAGGGGGGAGTTGGCTACACCTTC.

CDR3 in DNA: TGTGCCAGCAGTTTCTCCACCGGGACAGGGGGCTTGTGGCCCCAGCATTTT. Protein sequence: CASSFSTGTGGLWPQHF. The gene calls are TRBV7-9 and TRBJ1-5, with 12 bases aligning to TRBD1. The V gene's germline CDR1 is SEHNR and CDR2 FQNEAQ (reference sequence). The CDR3 covers 17 residues. V shed 6 bases and J 9 bases; nucleotides not matched to a gene: 15.